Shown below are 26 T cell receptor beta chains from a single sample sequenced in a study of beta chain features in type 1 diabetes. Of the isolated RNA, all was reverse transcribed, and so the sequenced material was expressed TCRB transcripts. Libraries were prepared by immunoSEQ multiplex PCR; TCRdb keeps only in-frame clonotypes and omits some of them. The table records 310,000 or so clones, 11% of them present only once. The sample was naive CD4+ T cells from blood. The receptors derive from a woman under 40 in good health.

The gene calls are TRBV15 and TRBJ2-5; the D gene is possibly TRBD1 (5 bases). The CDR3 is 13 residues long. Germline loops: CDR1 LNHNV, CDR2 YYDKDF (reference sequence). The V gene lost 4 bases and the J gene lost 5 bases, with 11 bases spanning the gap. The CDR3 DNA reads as TGTGCCACCAGCAAAAGGGGCGCGGAGACCCAGTACTTC. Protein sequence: CATSKRGAETQYF.

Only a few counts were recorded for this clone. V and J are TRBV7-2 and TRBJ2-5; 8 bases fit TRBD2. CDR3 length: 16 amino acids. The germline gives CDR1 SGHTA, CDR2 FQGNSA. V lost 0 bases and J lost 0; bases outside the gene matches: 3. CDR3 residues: CASSLAGSGNQETQYF. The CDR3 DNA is TGTGCCAGCAGCTTAGCGGGTAGCGGGAACCAAGAGACCCAGTACTTC.

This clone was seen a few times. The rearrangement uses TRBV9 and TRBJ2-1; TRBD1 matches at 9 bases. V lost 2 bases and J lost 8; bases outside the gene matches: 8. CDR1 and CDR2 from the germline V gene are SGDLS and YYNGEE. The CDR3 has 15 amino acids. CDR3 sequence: CASSVDRGNGHEQFF. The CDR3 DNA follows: TGTGCCAGCAGCGTGGACAGGGGCAACGGCCATGAGCAGTTCTTC.

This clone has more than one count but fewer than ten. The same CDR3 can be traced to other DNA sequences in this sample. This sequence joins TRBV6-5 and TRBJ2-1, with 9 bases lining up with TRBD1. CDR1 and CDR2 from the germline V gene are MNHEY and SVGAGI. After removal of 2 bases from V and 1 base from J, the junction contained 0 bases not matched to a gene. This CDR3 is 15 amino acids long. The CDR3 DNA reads TGTGCCAGCAGTTACGACAGGGGGTCCTACAATGAGCAGTTCTTC. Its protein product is CASSYDRGSYNEQFF.

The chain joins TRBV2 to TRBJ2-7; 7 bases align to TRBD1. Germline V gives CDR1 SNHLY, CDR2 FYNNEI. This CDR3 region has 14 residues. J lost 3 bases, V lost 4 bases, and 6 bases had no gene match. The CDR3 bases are TGTGCCAGCAGTGCAGGGACAGATAGCTACGAGCAGTACTTC. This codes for CASSAGTDSYEQYF.

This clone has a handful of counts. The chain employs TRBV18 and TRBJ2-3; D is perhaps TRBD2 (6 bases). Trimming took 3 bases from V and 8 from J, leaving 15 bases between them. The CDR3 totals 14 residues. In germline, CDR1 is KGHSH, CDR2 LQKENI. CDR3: CASSPTTPEGTQYF. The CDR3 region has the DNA TGTGCCAGCTCACCTACAACTCCGGAGGGTACGCAGTATTTT.

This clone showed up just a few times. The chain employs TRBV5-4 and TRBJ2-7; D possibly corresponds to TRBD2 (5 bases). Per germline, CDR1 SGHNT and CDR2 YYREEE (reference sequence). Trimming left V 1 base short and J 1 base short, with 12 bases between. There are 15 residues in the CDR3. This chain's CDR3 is CASSLLSEDSYEQYF. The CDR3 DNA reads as TGTGCCAGCAGCTTGTTATCGGAGGATTCCTACGAGCAGTACTTC.

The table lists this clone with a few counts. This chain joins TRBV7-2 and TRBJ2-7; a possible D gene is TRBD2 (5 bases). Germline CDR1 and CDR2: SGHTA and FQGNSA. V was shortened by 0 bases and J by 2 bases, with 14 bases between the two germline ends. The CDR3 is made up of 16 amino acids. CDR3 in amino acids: CASSLAAVEGPYEQYF. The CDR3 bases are TGTGCCAGCAGCTTAGCGGCGGTAGAGGGTCCCTACGAGCAGTACTTC.

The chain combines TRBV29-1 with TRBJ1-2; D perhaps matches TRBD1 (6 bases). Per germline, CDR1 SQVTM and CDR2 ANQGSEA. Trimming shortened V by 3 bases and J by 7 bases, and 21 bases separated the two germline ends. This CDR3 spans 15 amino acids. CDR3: CSVERVGGGRAGYTF. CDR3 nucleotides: TGCAGCGTTGAGAGAGTAGGGGGGGGACGGGCTGGCTACACCTTC.

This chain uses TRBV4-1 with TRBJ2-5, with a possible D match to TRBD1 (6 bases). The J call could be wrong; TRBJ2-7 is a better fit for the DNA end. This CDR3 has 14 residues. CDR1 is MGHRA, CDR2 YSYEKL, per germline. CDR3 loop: CASSIRDTTYEQYF. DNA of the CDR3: TGCGCCAGCAGCATCCGGGACACAACCTACGAGCAGTACTTC.

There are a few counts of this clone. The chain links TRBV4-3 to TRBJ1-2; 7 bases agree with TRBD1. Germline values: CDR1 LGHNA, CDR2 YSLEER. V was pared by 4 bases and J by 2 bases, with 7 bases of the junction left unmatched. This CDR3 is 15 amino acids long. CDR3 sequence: CASSLGTERNYGYTF. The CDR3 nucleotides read TGCGCCAGCAGCCTGGGGACAGAGAGAAACTATGGCTACACCTTC.

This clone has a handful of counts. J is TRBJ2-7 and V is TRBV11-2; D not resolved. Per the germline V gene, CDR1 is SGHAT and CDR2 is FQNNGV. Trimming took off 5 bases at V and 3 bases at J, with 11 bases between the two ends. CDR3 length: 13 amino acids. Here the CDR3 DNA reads TGTGCCAGCAGCCAAATCTCAGACTACGAGCAGTACTTC. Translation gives CASSQISDYEQYF.

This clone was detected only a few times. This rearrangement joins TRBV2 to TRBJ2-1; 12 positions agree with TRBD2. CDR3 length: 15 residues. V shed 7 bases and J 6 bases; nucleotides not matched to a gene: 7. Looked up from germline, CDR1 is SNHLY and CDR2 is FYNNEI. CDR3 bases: TGTGCCAGCACCCCAACTAGCGGGAGGCTCAATGAGCAGTTCTTC. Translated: CASTPTSGRLNEQFF.

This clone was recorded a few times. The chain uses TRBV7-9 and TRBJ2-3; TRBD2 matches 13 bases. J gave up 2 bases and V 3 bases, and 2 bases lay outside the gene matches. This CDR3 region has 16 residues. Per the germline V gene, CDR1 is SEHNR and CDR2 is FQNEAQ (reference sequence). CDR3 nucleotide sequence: TGTGCCAGCAGCTTGGGGACTAGCGGGACCACAGATACGCAGTATTTT. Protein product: CASSLGTSGTTDTQYF.

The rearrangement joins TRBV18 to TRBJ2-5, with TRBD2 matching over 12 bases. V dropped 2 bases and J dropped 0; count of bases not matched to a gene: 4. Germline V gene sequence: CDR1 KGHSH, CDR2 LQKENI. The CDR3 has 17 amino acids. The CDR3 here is CASSPGTSGSYQETQYF. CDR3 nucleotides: TGTGCCAGCTCACCAGGGACTAGCGGGTCGTACCAAGAGACCCAGTACTTC.

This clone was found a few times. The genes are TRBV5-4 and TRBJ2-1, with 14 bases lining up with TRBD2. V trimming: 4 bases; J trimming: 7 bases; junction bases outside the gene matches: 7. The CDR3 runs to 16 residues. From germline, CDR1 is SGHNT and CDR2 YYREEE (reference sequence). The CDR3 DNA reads TGTGCCAGCAGCCCTGGGACTAGCGGGAGATTGAATGAGCAGTTCTTC. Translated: CASSPGTSGRLNEQFF.

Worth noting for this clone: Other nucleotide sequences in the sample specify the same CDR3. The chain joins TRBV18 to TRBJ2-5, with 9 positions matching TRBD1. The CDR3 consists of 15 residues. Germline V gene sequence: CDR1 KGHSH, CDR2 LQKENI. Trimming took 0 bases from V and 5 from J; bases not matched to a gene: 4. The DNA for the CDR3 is TGTGCCAGCTCACCACCGGGACAGGGAAGTGAGACCCAGTACTTC. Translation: CASSPPGQGSETQYF.

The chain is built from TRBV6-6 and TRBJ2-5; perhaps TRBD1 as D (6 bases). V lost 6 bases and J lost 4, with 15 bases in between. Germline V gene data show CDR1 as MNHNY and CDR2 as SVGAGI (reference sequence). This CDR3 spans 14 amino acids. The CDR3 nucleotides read TGTGCCAGCAGCCGCGACAGGAGTAGAGAGACCCAGTACTTC. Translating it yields CASSRDRSRETQYF.

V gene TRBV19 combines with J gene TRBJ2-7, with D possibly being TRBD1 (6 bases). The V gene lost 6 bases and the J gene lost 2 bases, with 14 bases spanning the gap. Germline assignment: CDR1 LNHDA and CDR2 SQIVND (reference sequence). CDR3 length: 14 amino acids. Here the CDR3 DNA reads TGTGCCAGTAGGACCGGGACAAAAGCCTACGAGCAGTACTTC. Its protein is CASRTGTKAYEQYF.

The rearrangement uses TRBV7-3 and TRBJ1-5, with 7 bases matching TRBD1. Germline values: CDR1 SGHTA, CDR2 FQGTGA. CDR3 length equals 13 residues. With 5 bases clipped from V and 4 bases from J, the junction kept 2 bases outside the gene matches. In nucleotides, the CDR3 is TGTGCCAGCAGCCCACAGGGGAATCAGCCCCAGCATTTT. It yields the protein CASSPQGNQPQHF. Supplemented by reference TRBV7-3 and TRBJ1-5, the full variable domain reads GAGVSQTPSNKVTEKGKYVELRCDPISGHTALYWYRQSLGQGPEFLIYFQGTGAADDSGLPNDRFFAVRPEGSVSTLKIQRTERGDSAVYLCASSPQGNQPQHFGDGTRLSIL.

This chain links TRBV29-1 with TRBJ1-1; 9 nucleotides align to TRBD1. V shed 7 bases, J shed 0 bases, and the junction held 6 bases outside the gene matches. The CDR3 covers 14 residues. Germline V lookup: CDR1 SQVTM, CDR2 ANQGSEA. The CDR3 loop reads CSGRDRALNTEAFF. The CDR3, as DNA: TGCAGCGGACGGGACAGGGCGCTGAACACTGAAGCTTTCTTT.

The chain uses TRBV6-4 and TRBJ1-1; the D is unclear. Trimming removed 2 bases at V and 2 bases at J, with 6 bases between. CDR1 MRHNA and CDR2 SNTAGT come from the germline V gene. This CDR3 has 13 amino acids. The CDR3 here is CASSDSFNTEAFF. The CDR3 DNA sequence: TGTGCCAGCAGTGACAGCTTTAACACTGAAGCTTTCTTT.

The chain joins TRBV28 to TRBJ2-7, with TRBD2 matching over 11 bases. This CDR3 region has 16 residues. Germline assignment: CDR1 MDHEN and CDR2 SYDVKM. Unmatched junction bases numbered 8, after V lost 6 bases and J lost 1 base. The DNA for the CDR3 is TGTGCCAGCAGCTTTATGGGGACTAGCGGATCCTACGAGCAGTACTTC. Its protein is CASSFMGTSGSYEQYF.

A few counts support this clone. Here the CDR3 DNA reads TGTGCCAGCAGTTCACGGACAGCAGATACGCAGTATTTT. Translating it yields CASSSRTADTQYF. The rearrangement links TRBV28 to TRBJ2-3; D perhaps matches TRBD1 (6 bases). The V end was cut by 4 bases, the J end by 4 bases, with 9 bases between. The CDR3 loop spans 13 amino acids. The V gene's germline CDR1 is MDHEN and CDR2 SYDVKM.

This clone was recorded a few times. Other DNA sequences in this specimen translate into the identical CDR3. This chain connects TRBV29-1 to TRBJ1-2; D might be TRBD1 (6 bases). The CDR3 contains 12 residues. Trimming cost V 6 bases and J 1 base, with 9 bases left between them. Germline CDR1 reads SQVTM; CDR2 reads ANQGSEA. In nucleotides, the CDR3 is TGCAGCGTCGTACAGGGTAACTATGGCTACACCTTC. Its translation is CSVVQGNYGYTF.

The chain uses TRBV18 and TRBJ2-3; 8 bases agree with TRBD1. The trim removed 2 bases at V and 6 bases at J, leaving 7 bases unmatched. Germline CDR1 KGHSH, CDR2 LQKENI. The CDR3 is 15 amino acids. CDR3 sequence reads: CASSPTGTGADTQYF. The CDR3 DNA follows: TGTGCCAGCTCACCAACCGGGACAGGAGCTGATACGCAGTATTTT. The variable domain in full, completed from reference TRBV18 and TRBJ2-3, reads NAGVMQNPRHLVRRRGQEARLRCSPMKGHSHVYWYRQLPEEGLKFMVYLQKENIIDESGMPKERFSAEFPKEGPSILRIQQVVRGDSAAYFCASSPTGTGADTQYFGPGTRLTVL.